This T cell receptor beta chain appears in the sequencing data of a study of blood T cell repertoires in COVID-19. Study summary: Sources were T cells, B-cell-depleted T cells, or PBMCs; the material itself was cDNA or gDNA.

Original methodology: Estimation of nucleated cell counts relied on the amplification of reference gene primers. Clones were sequenced by immunoSEQ multiplex PCR, and TCRdb holds only the in-frame ones, with some missing. The D gene and trimming were derived from the DNA, and the V and J assignments and clone size from that table. This sample yields 200,000 to 300,000 clones, of which roughly 80% are seen a single time; roughly 6.4% belongs to the top ten. V lost 3 bases and J lost 1, with 9 bases in between. The CDR3 is made up of 14 amino acids. CDR1 is LGHDT, CDR2 YNNKEL, per germline (reference sequence).

The sequenced material came from peripheral blood. This TCR was sampled from a woman between 55 and 75 years old with active or convalescent COVID-19. The V gene is TRBV3-1 (or the pseudogene TRBV3-2), the J gene TRBJ1-1; tentatively, D is TRBD1 (5 bases). The DNA for the CDR3 is TGTGCCAGCAGCCAGGCTGACAGGAACACTGAAGCTTTCTTT. This sequence encodes CASSQADRNTEAFF.